This T cell receptor beta chain appears in the sequencing data of a study of human T cells and chemical hapten exposure. Background on the study: Alopecia areata, totalis or universalis affected patients who were mostly female.

The CDR3 loop spans 12 amino acids. In germline, CDR1 is SQVTM, CDR2 ANQGSEA. The V end was cut by 4 bases, the J end by 6 bases, with 12 bases between. TCRdb recomputed calls from the RACE reads with MiXCR, one row per CDR3 protein. The table lists around 360,000 distinct CDR3 sequences, about 6% of them singletons. Time point described: patch test 2, 6 weeks after DPC sensitization. The sample's treatment: therapeutic diphenylcyclopropenone sensitization with weekly scalp DPC. It was unfractionated whole blood from which total RNA was extracted. This clonotype was recorded many times. Sequences were derived from whole blood, sampled in connection with sensitization to the hapten diphenylcyclopropenone (DPC). The J gene is TRBJ1-1, the V gene TRBV29-1; the D gene is possibly TRBD1 (6 bases). The clonotype originates from a woman younger than 35 with alopecia areata. Some clones in this sample may be carry-over from other donors' samples. CDR3 loop: CSVGHRVSEAFF. The CDR3 DNA reads as TGCAGCGTTGGACACAGGGTATCTGAAGCTTTCTTT.